The clone carrying this T cell receptor beta chain was detected ten times or more. Its target is unknown. V lost 3 bases, J lost 7 bases, and 10 bases stayed unmatched. Germline CDR1 LNHDA, CDR2 SQIVND (reference sequence). CDR3 size: 15 residues. The source of the sample is a study of CD8+CD57+ T cells in acquired aplastic anemia. On the study more broadly: The sorted CD4+ and CD8+ cells yielded an average around 3.2 ug of DNA.

Study-wide points: Both patients and controls carried the same twenty-nine CD8+ CDR3 sequences. CD8+ Simpson's diversity did not differ significantly between patients and controls.

It was genomic DNA that served as the template for profiling TCR beta VDJ and CDR3. TCRdb ran MiXCR on the reads and lists one entry per CDR3 protein. The table shows 150,000 to 200,000 distinct CDR3 sequences, with around 65% occurring only once. The sequencing sample was made of sorted CD4+, CD8+, or CD8+CD57+ T cells (not recorded which) from PBMCs. The V gene is TRBV19, the J gene TRBJ1-1, with 8 bases that match TRBD1. The clonotype was recovered from a human donor with severe aplastic anemia or a healthy control (not recorded which). CDR3 nucleotide sequence: TGTGCCAGTAGTATTGGTGCAGGGGGCGGTTATGAAGCTTTCTTT. Its translation: CASSIGAGGGYEAFF.